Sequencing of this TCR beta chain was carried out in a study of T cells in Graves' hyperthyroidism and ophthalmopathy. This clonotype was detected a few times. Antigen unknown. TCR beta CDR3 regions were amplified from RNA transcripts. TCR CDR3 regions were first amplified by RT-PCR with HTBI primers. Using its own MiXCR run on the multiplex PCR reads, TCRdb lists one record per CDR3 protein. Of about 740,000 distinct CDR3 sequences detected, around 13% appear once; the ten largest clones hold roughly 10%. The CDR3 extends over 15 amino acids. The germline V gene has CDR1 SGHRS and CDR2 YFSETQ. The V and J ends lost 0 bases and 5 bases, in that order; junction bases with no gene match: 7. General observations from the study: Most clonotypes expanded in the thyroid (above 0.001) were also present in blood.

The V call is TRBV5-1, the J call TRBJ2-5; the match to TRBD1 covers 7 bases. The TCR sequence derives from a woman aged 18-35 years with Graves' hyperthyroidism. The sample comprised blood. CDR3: CASSLGTGLRETQYF. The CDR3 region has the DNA TGCGCCAGCAGCTTGGGGACAGGCCTCAGGGAGACCCAGTACTTC.